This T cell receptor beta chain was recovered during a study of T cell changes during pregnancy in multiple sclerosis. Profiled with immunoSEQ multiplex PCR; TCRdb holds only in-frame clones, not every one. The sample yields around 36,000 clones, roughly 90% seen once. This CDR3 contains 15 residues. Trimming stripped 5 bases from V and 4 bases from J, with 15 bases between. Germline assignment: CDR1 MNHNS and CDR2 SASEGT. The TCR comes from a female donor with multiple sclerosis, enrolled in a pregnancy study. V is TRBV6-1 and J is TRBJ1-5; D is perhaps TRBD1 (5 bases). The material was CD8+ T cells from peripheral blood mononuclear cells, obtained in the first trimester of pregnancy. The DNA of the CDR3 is TGTGCCAGCAGTACTACACCCGGGGGGAATCAGCCCCAGCATTTT. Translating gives CASSTTPGGNQPQHF.